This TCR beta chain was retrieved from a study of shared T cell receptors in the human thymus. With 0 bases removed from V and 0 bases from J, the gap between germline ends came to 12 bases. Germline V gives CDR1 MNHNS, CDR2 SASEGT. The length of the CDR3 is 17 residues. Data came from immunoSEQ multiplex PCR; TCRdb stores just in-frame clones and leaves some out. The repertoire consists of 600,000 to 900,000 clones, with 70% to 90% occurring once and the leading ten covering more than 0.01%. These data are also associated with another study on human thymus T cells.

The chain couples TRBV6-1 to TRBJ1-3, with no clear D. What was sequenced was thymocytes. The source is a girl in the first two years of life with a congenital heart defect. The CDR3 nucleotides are TGTGCCAGCAGTGAAGCGCTGGTGGAGAGCTCTGGAAACACCATATATTTT. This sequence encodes CASSEALVESSGNTIYF.